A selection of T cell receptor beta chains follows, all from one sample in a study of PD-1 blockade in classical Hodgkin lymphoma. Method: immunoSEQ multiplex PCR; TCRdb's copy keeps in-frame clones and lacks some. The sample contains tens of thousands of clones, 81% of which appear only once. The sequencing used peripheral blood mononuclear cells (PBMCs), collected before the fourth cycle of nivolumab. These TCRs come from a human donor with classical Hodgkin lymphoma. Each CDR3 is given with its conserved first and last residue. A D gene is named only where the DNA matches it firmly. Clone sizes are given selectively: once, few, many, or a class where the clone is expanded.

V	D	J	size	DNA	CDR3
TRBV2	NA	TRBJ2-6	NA	TGTGCCAGCAGTGAGAGGGGCGGGGGCGCGGGGGCCAACGTCCTGACTTTC	CASSERGGGAGANVLTF
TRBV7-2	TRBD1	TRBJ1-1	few	TGTGCCAGCAGCTTAGAAAGCAGGGACAGGGCTTTCTTT	CASSLESRDRAFF
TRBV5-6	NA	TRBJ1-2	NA	TGTGCCAGCAGCTTGGACGGGACCGATCTAAACTATGGCTACACCTTC	CASSLDGTDLNYGYTF
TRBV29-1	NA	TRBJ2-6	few	TGCAGCGTTTTTGGCTACAACGTCCTGACTTTC	CSVFGYNVLTF
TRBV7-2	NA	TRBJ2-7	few	TGTGCCAGCAGCTTAGCGGCGGGGGCAAACGAGCAGTACTTC	CASSLAAGANEQYF
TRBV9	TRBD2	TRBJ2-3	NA	TGTGCCAGCAGCGTAGTGCCTAGCGGGAACACAGATACGCAGTATTTT	CASSVVPSGNTDTQYF
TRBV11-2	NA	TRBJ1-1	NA	TGTGCCAGCAGCTTAGTTGCATGGACAGCGCTGAACACTGAAGCTTTCTTT	CASSLVAWTALNTEAFF
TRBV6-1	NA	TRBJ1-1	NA	TGTGCCAGCAGTGACAGGGGATCCGCCAACACTGAAGCTTTCTTT	CASSDRGSANTEAFF
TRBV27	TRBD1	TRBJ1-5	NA	TGTGCCAGCAGCCGGACAGGGAACTTAAATCAGCCCCAGCATTTT	CASSRTGNLNQPQHF
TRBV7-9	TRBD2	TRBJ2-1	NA	TGTGCCAGCAGCTCCCTTAGCGGGAGGGCCTATGAGCAGTTCTTC	CASSSLSGRAYEQFF
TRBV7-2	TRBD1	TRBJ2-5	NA	TGTGCCAGCAGCTCAGGGGGTCGGGAGACCCAGTACTTC	CASSSGGRETQYF
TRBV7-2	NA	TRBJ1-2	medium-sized	TGTGCCAGCAGCTTAGGAGGGGGCTACACCTTC	CASSLGGGYTF
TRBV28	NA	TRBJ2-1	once	TGTGCCAGCAGTGAAGTTATTAATGAGCAGTTCTTC	CASSEVINEQFF
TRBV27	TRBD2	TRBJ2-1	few	TGTGCCAGCAGTGAAGGCAGACTAGCGGGAATCAATGAGCAGTTCTTC	CASSEGRLAGINEQFF
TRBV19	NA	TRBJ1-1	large	TGTGCCAGTCAGGGGCTTGACCGAGGGCCTGAAGCTTTCTTT	CASQGLDRGPEAFF
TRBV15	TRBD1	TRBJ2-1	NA	TGTGCCACCAGCAGACGCAGGCAACAGGGGGACAATGAGCAGTTCTTC	CATSRRRQQGDNEQFF
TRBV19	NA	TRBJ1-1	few	TGTGCCAGTAGTCCTGCCAGGAAAGCTATAAACACTGAAGCTTTCTTT	CASSPARKAINTEAFF
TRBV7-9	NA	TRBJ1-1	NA	TGTGCCAGCAGCTTAGCCACAGGGAACCATCTGCAAGCTTTCTTT	CASSLATGNHLQAFF
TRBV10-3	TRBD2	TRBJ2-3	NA	TGTGCCATCAGTTCCGGGGGGGCCGTAGATACGCAGTATTTT	CAISSGGAVDTQYF
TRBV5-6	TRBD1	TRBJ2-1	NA	TGTGCCAGCCGGATGTGGGGACAGGGTAACAATGAGCAGTTCTTC	CASRMWGQGNNEQFF
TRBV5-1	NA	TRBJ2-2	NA	TGCGCCAGCAGCCCACCGGGACTTAACACCGGGGAGCTGTTTTTT	CASSPPGLNTGELFF
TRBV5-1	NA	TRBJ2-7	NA	TGCGCCAGCAGCTTGACGGAAAGGCTACGCGAGCAGTACTTC	CASSLTERLREQYF